One and the same sample provided the 10 T cell receptor beta chains below, sequenced in a study of graft-versus-host responses after intestinal transplantation. Only in-frame clones appear in the TCRdb table, and some are missing; sequencing was by immunoSEQ multiplex PCR. This sample has about 89,000 clones, with around 91% found just once. These receptors have no known antigen. The starting material was unstimulated CD4+ T cells sorted from spleen or lymph node cells, obtained before intestinal transplant. The receptors shown here come from a human donor who received an intestinal transplant.

The rearrangement uses TRBV15 and TRBJ2-2; possible D gene TRBD1, 5 bases. The CDR3 spans 14 residues. The germline V gene encodes CDR1 LNHNV and CDR2 YYDKDF (reference sequence). Trimming took 0 bases from V and 5 from J, leaving 7 bases between them. CDR3: CATSRDAGTGELFF. The CDR3 DNA is TGTGCCACCAGCAGAGACGCAGGGACCGGGGAGCTGTTTTTT.

The rearrangement joins TRBV7-9 to TRBJ2-1; a possible D gene is TRBD2 (6 bases). V shed 8 bases and J shed 0 bases, with 17 bases lying between them. There are 16 residues in the CDR3. Germline CDR1 is SEHNR and CDR2 is FQNEAQ (reference sequence). The CDR3 DNA reads as TGTGCCAGCTCACTGAGGGGAGGCCCCTCCTACAATGAGCAGTTCTTC. It yields the protein CASSLRGGPSYNEQFF.

This chain links TRBV7-9 with TRBJ2-2, with D uncertain. The CDR3 spans 13 residues. V dropped 1 base and J dropped 8 bases, with 8 bases sitting between them. Germline-derived CDR1 and CDR2 are SEHNR and FQNEAQ (reference sequence). The CDR3 is CASSLGSTGELFF. The CDR3 nucleotides read TGTGCCAGCAGCTTAGGCTCGACAGGGGAGCTGTTTTTT.

V gene TRBV5-1 combines with J gene TRBJ1-2; TRBD1 matches at 9 bases. Trimming at V came to 0 bases and at J to 1 base, leaving 10 bases not matched to a gene. This CDR3 region has 18 residues. Germline V gene lookup returns CDR1 SGHRS and CDR2 YFSETQ. CDR3 region: CASSLAPGQGLLNYGYTF. In DNA, the CDR3 is TGCGCCAGCAGCTTGGCTCCGGGACAGGGCCTACTTAACTATGGCTACACCTTC.

The chain recombines TRBV14 with TRBJ2-7; TRBD1 matches 7 bases. This CDR3 contains 15 residues. From germline, CDR1 is SGHDN and CDR2 FVKESK. The V gene end was trimmed by 3 bases and the J gene end by 0 bases; junction bases not matched to a gene: 5. The DNA for the CDR3 is TGTGCCAGCAGCCACGTATGGGACAGCTCCTACGAGCAGTACTTC. It is translated as CASSHVWDSSYEQYF.

The chain uses TRBV10-3 and TRBJ2-2; tentative D call: TRBD1 (6 bases). Trimming pared 11 bases from V and 7 bases from J, leaving 11 bases between. The germline V gene has CDR1 ENHRY and CDR2 SYGVKD. There are 11 residues in the CDR3. CDR3 residues: CAVEGDGELFF. In DNA, the CDR3 is TGTGCCGTTGAGGGGGACGGGGAGCTGTTTTTT.

This clone was counted between two and nine times. The V call is TRBV2, the J call TRBJ1-1; no clear D gene. V was cut by 7 bases and J by 5 bases, with 14 bases left in between. The CDR3 is 13 residues long. Per germline, CDR1 SNHLY and CDR2 FYNNEI. CDR3 amino acids: CASNLLSVTEAFF. The CDR3 DNA sequence: TGTGCCAGCAACCTCCTTTCGGTGACTGAAGCTTTCTTT.

The chain couples TRBV6-6 to TRBJ1-1; D gene uncertain. Trimming cost V 1 base and J 1 base, with 10 bases left between them. From germline, CDR1 is MNHNY and CDR2 SVGAGI (reference sequence). This CDR3 region has 15 residues. CDR3 sequence (DNA): TGTGCCAGCAGTTACTTATTACGGGAGAACACTGAAGCTTTCTTT. This sequence encodes CASSYLLRENTEAFF.

CDR3 coding DNA: TGCGCCAGCTCTATTCAGGGGGCTTTCTACGAGCAGTACTTC. Its translation: CASSIQGAFYEQYF. The V and J genes are TRBV5-1 and TRBJ2-7; TRBD1 aligns across 8 bases. The trim removed 7 bases at V and 3 bases at J, leaving 9 bases unmatched. The CDR3 has 14 amino acids. Looked up from germline, CDR1 is SGHRS and CDR2 is YFSETQ.

The CDR3 DNA reads as TGTGCCACCAGCAAGAGTGGGGGCTCCTTATTCTACGAGCAGTACTTC. Its protein product is CATSKSGGSLFYEQYF. This sequence joins TRBV15 and TRBJ2-7, with a tentative D call TRBD1 (6 bases). Trimming took 4 bases from V and 3 from J, leaving 19 bases between them. Germline loops: CDR1 LNHNV, CDR2 YYDKDF (reference sequence). This CDR3 has 16 amino acids.